The 9 T cell receptor beta chains presented below share a single source sample, sequenced in a study of metastatic and nonmetastatic thyroid tumors. All patients reached thyroid surgery having received no treatment beforehand. TCRdb reprocessed the PCR reads using MiXCR. The sample has roughly 4,600 clones, about 22% seen once. Material for sequencing was tumor tissue. The origin of the receptors is a male donor with papillary thyroid cancer or a benign thyroid nodule (not recorded which). Some clones in this sample may be carry-over from other donors' samples.

This chain links TRBV5-1 with TRBJ2-3; D may be TRBD2 (6 bases). This CDR3 contains 15 residues. V lost 0 bases, J lost 1 base, and 9 bases lay in between. In germline, CDR1 is SGHRS, CDR2 YFSETQ. The CDR3 DNA sequence: TGCGCCAGCAGCTTGGTTTTAGCGGGCACAGATACGCAGTATTTT. Amino acids: CASSLVLAGTDTQYF.

Judged by abundance, this clone is medium-sized. V is TRBV5-6 and J is TRBJ2-7; possible D gene TRBD2, 6 bases. Looked up from germline, CDR1 is SGHDT and CDR2 is YYEEEE. The V end was cut by 4 bases, the J end by 0 bases, with 17 bases between. This CDR3 spans 16 amino acids. The DNA for the CDR3 is TGTGCCAGCAGCCCGGAGGGGCGAGGAAGCTCCTACGAGCAGTACTTC. It encodes CASSPEGRGSSYEQYF.

This clone was recorded many times. One end of the junction varies from germline; a read error may be responsible. The chain's CDR3 is CASRLSPGTSGSIHF. The CDR3 DNA reads as TGTGCCAGCAGACTATCGCCCGGGACTAGCGGGAGTATACACTTC. The gene calls are TRBV27 and TRBJ2-7, with TRBD2 matching 14 bases. CDR3 length: 15 residues. CDR1 and CDR2 from the germline V gene are MNHEY and SMNVEV (reference sequence).

This clone was found many times. CDR3 sequence: CASSELQGSEAFF. The CDR3 bases are TGTGCCAGCAGTGAATTACAGGGCTCTGAAGCTTTCTTT. This chain uses TRBV2 with TRBJ1-1, with D possibly being TRBD1 (6 bases). The V gene's germline CDR1 is SNHLY and CDR2 FYNNEI. V shed 2 bases and J shed 6 bases, with 10 bases lying between them. The CDR3 runs 13 residues.

Ten or more counts support this clone. This chain joins TRBV24-1 and TRBJ2-1, with 10 bases lining up with TRBD2. This CDR3 has 16 residues. CDR1 KGHDR and CDR2 SFDVKD come from the germline V gene. J was trimmed by 7 bases and V by 4 bases; bases with no gene match: 9. The chain's CDR3 is CATSDPSGSGGNEQFF. The CDR3 DNA sequence: TGTGCCACCAGTGACCCTAGCGGGAGCGGAGGGAATGAGCAGTTCTTC.

This clone is judged large (0.1 to 1%). This chain uses TRBV6-1 with TRBJ2-3, with a weak D call TRBD1 (6 bases). Trimming took 6 bases from V and 5 from J, leaving 21 bases between them. The CDR3 length is 16 residues. Germline CDR1 reads MNHNS; CDR2 reads SASEGT. The CDR3 sequence: CASRKTGQRPEDTQYF. CDR3 DNA sequence: TGTGCCAGCAGAAAAACAGGACAGCGACCGGAAGATACGCAGTATTTT.

This clone was observed a handful of times. CDR3 DNA: TGTGCCAGCTCCCCTAGCGGGAGCACAGATACGCAGTATTTT. Encoded protein: CASSPSGSTDTQYF. The chain is built from TRBV6-4 and TRBJ2-3, with 8 bases fitting TRBD2. Germline values: CDR1 MRHNA, CDR2 SNTAGT. The CDR3 is made up of 14 amino acids. The V gene end was trimmed by 8 bases and the J gene end by 0 bases; junction bases not matched to a gene: 4.

This clone occurred once. The gene calls are TRBV11-2 and TRBJ2-3, with 10 bases lining up with TRBD1. There are 16 residues in the CDR3. The junction had 11 bases not matched to a gene; V was cut back by 10 bases and J by 1 base. Germline-derived CDR1 and CDR2 are SGHAT and FQNNGV. As DNA, the CDR3 is TGTGCCATCCGATATAGAGGACAGGGGGGCACAGATACGCAGTATTTT. This gives the protein CAIRYRGQGGTDTQYF.

This clone came up a few times. This chain links TRBV27 with TRBJ2-6; TRBD1 matches at 7 bases. In germline, CDR1 is MNHEY, CDR2 SMNVEV (reference sequence). The CDR3 length is 15 residues. V lost 6 bases and J lost 2; bases outside the gene matches: 4. CDR3 nucleotides: TGTGCCAGCAGACCGACAGGGCCTGGGGCCAACGTCCTGACTTTC. Residues: CASRPTGPGANVLTF.